This T cell receptor beta chain was identified in a study of molecular identifiers for immune sequencing clone quantification (dated by TCRdb to 2016 to 2019). With regard to the full study: In a replicate experiment, RNA from about 21,000 or 97,000 naive CD8 T cells was split into five aliquots, four of which were sequenced. This methods study used CD8 T cells to benchmark TCR RNA copy counting and molecular-identifier clustering-based TCR repertoire sequencing (MIDCIRS). General findings and caveats noted by the study authors: Spiked-in Jurkat TCR RNA (around eleven copies' worth), which is not part of the donor repertoire, was contained in the naive libraries. Modeling indicated about 3 TCR RNA copies recovered per cell, compared with around 11 by digital PCR, which implies a capture efficiency of about 27%. The sizes of highly expanded clones could end up underestimated when identical TCR molecules share a barcode. A single cell's worth of spiked-in Jurkat TCR RNA was reported detectable even among under 1.3 million naive CD8 T cells. When barcode sub-clustering was not used, chimeric consensus sequences inflated TCR diversity, with chimeras reaching as high as 47%. In CMV-specific effector cells, clones with more than 20 RNA copies accounted for over 97% of molecules, whereas in naive cells such clones accounted for under 1%.

As encoded in the germline V gene, CDR1 is SGHTA while CDR2 is FQGTGA. CDR3 length: 17 amino acids, cysteine to phenylalanine. Just CDR3 DNA is preserved here, 51 bases in frame from base 1. V is trimmed back by 5 bases and J by 0 bases, and the junction contains 5 bases that no gene match accounts for. Regarding this clonotype: The antigen this receptor binds is unknown. It has no much larger one-base neighbor in the sample; base qualities were not kept.

Libraries of naive CD8 T cells were generated from roughly 20,000 to 1,000,000 sorted cells, with 10%, 30% or 50% of the purified RNA used. Naive CD8 T cells were FACS-sorted as CD8+CD4-CCR7+CD45RA+ on a BD FACSAria II into RLT Plus buffer. To test detection sensitivity, Jurkat RNA equivalent to under 12 TCR copies was spiked into samples of about 19,000-1,000,000 naive CD8 T cells. CD8 T cells were enriched using RosetteSep CD8+ T Cell Enrichment Cocktail and Ficoll-Paque, and the enriched cells then underwent ACK red cell lysis. The library was obtained by PCR. The sequencer listed for this sample is Illumina HiSeq 4000. Bulk TCR libraries were generated as previously described, with the TCR primers listed in Table S5 used. The Qiagen AllPrep DNA/RNA kit was used to purify total RNA. Before any analysis, reads coming from multiple sequencing runs of the same library were combined into one pool. Under the source paper's analysis protocol: Reads were retained only if an exact TCR constant sequence was present, and the retained reads were trimmed to 150 nt and grouped according to their 12-nt molecular barcodes. Reads within each barcode group were sub-clustered using a 15% Levenshtein threshold, and quality-weighted consensus sequences were constructed for each RNA molecule. Non-functional sequences were discarded, and so were lower-count sequences lying one edit away from another sequence. Based on a fit of two negative binomial distributions, barcode sub-clusters having less than 20% of the maximum read count were discarded. In-frame beta chains were kept once TCRdb had trimmed the public reads at Q25 with fastp and called clones with MiXCR. Each CDR3 protein gets just one entry, which takes the most common genes and DNA from the rows behind it. For this entry, the V and J calls and clone size follow TCRdb and not the study's own pipeline. The sample yields about half a million distinct CDR3 sequences; about 21% were counted once. The ten top clones hold 0.84% of the sample.

This TCR was sampled from a human donor in good health. Some libraries in this study had Jurkat cell RNA spiked in. The sequencing sample was made of naive CD8+ T cells from blood, with Jurkat cell RNA spiked in. Sample cell subset or site, as interpreted from the label and publication: FACS-sorted CD8+CD4-CCR7+CD45RA+ naive T cells. Here the chain combines TRBV7-3 and TRBJ2-1, and TRBD2 matches 12 of the central bases. Here is the DNA: TGTGCCAGCAGCCAAACTAGCGGGAGGAGCTCCTACAATGAGCAGTTCTTC. Its protein product is CASSQTSGRSSYNEQFF.